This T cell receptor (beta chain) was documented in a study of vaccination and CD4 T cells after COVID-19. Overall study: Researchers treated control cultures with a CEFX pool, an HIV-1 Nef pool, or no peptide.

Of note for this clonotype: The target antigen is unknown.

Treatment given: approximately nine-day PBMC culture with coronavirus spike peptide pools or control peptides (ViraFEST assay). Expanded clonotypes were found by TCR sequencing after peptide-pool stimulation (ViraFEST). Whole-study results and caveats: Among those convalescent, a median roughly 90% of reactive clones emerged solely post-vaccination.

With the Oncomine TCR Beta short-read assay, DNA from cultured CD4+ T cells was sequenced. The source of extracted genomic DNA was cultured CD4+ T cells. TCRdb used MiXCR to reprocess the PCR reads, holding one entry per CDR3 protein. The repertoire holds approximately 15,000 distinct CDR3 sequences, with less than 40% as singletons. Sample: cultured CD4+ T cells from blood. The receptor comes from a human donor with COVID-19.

This chain's CDR3 is CASSPRGPGDGYTF. The CDR3 bases are TGTGCCAGCTCACCCCGAGGGCCAGGGGATGGCTACACCTTC. The chain has TRBV18 and TRBJ1-2; tentative D call: TRBD1 (6 bases). V was clipped by 3 bases and J by 6 bases, with 14 bases between them. Germline values: CDR1 KGHSH, CDR2 LQKENI. The CDR3 is 14 amino acids.